A selection of T cell receptor beta chains follows, all from one sample in a study of T-cell memory formation after mild COVID-19. TCRdb reprocessed the 5' RACE reads via MiXCR and lists one record per CDR3 protein. The sample contains some 190,000 distinct CDR3 sequences, about 18% of which appear only once. Material: PBMCs or a T cell subset sorted from them (not recorded which). The source of these receptors is an adult woman who had mild COVID-19 (a few samples of this study predate the infection). Cell type and time point are not known. Each CDR3 is given with its conserved first and last residue. D genes are given only for firm matches. Expanded clones are given a class, and other clones once, few, many or no size at all.

size | J | V | D | CDR3 | DNA
few | TRBJ1-2 | TRBV18 | . | CASSPDTGRDGYTF | TGTGCCAGCTCACCGGACACCGGAAGGGACGGCTACACCTTC
once | TRBJ2-1 | TRBV7-9 | . | CASSSPRPDEQFF | TGTGCCAGCAGCTCGCCCCGCCCGGATGAGCAGTTCTTC
. | TRBJ2-1 | TRBV6-5 | . | CASSYWGLQSYNEQFF | TGTGCCAGCAGTTACTGGGGACTCCAGTCCTACAATGAGCAGTTCTTC
. | TRBJ2-5 | TRBV6-5 | . | CASSPRTGYEPRYF | TGTGCCAGCAGCCCCCGCACAGGCTATGAACCACGGTACTTC
. | TRBJ1-2 | TRBV12-3/TRBV12-4 | . | CASSMERGGPYGYTF | TGTGCCAGCAGCATGGAGAGAGGGGGGCCCTATGGCTACACCTTC
. | TRBJ2-7 | TRBV7-2 | TRBD2 | CASSPTSGVYEQYF | TGTGCCAGCAGCCCGACTAGCGGGGTCTACGAGCAGTACTTC
few | TRBJ1-5 | TRBV24-1 | . | CATSDWGDSNQPQHF | TGTGCCACCAGTGATTGGGGGGATAGCAATCAGCCCCAGCATTTT
few | TRBJ1-3 | TRBV12-3/TRBV12-4 | . | CASRSDSRGNTIYF | TGTGCCAGCAGATCGGACAGCAGGGGAAACACCATATATTTT
. | TRBJ1-5 | TRBV24-1 | . | CATSALGHNQPQHF | TGTGCCACCAGTGCCCTGGGTCACAATCAGCCCCAGCATTTT
. | TRBJ2-5 | TRBV7-8 | . | CATRGRLQETQYF | TGTGCCACCAGGGGCAGGCTCCAAGAGACCCAGTACTTC
few | TRBJ2-1 | TRBV7-7 | . | CASAPLLGDEQFF | TGTGCCAGCGCCCCTTTACTCGGTGATGAGCAGTTCTTC
. | TRBJ2-1 | TRBV5-1 | . | CASSLAGTFYNEQFF | TGCGCCAGCAGCTTGGCGGGGACGTTCTACAATGAGCAGTTCTTC
. | TRBJ2-3 | TRBV4-3 | . | CASSQEVGFTDTQYF | TGCGCCAGCAGCCAAGAAGTCGGATTCACAGATACGCAGTATTTT
. | TRBJ1-5 | TRBV28 | . | CASSFEGGGNQPQHF | TGTGCCAGCAGTTTCGAGGGCGGTGGCAATCAGCCCCAGCATTTT
few | TRBJ1-1 | TRBV20-1 | TRBD1 | CSAAGQGPVYAEAFF | TGCAGTGCAGCCGGACAGGGCCCTGTCTACGCTGAAGCTTTCTTT
few | TRBJ2-3 | TRBV18 | . | CASSPGSLPSTDTQYF | TGTGCCAGCTCACCAGGGTCCCTACCTAGCACAGATACGCAGTATTTT
. | TRBJ2-7 | TRBV3-1 | . | CASSVAPPYEQYF | TGTGCCAGCAGCGTCGCTCCTCCCTACGAGCAGTACTTC
few | TRBJ2-1 | TRBV18 | TRBD2 | CASTVGLAGGSRANEQFF | TGTGCCAGCACCGTCGGACTAGCGGGGGGCTCCCGTGCCAATGAGCAGTTCTTC
few | TRBJ2-3 | TRBV9 | TRBD2 | CASSLRTSGGADTQYF | TGTGCCAGCAGCCTACGGACTAGCGGGGGGGCAGATACGCAGTATTTT
. | TRBJ2-7 | TRBV7-6 | TRBD2 | CASSLAAGSGGRAVEQYF | TGTGCCAGCAGCTTAGCCGCCGGAAGCGGCGGGAGGGCCGTCGAGCAGTACTTC
few | TRBJ1-1 | TRBV7-8 | . | CASSHHWVNTEAFF | TGTGCCAGCAGCCACCACTGGGTGAACACTGAAGCTTTCTTT
. | TRBJ2-5 | TRBV7-3 | . | CASSLSALETQYF | TGTGCCAGCAGCCTTTCCGCGTTAGAGACCCAGTACTTC
many | TRBJ1-5 | TRBV2 | . | CASRGSNQPQHF | TGTGCCAGCAGGGGTAGCAATCAGCCCCAGCATTTT
few | TRBJ2-3 | TRBV24-1 | . | CATSDRGETRDTQYF | TGTGCCACCAGTGATAGGGGAGAGACTAGAGATACGCAGTATTTT
few | TRBJ2-1 | TRBV7-3 | TRBD1 | CASSKGTENEQFF | TGTGCCAGCAGCAAAGGGACAGAAAATGAGCAGTTCTTC
. | TRBJ2-1 | TRBV30 | TRBD2 | CAWSELAGKNNEQFF | TGTGCCTGGAGCGAACTAGCGGGAAAGAACAATGAGCAGTTCTTC
. | TRBJ2-5 | TRBV12-3/TRBV12-4 | TRBD1 | CASSFSGQKQETQYF | TGTGCCAGCAGTTTCTCGGGACAGAAACAAGAGACCCAGTACTTC
few | TRBJ2-1 | TRBV5-6 | . | CASSAGSWAYNEQFF | TGTGCCAGCAGCGCAGGGTCGTGGGCCTACAATGAGCAGTTCTTC
. | TRBJ2-7 | TRBV3-1 | . | CASSQEQLPSYEQYF | TGTGCCAGCAGCCAAGAGCAGTTGCCTTCCTACGAGCAGTACTTC
. | TRBJ2-5 | TRBV7-7 | TRBD2 | CASASGGLRQETQYF | TGTGCCAGCGCTAGCGGGGGGTTACGGCAAGAGACCCAGTACTTC
. | TRBJ2-1 | TRBV12-3/TRBV12-4 | . | CASRPNGRLYNEQFF | TGTGCCAGCCGTCCTAACGGAAGACTATACAATGAGCAGTTCTTC
. | TRBJ2-3 | TRBV20-1 | TRBD1 | CSALGTGSSDTQYF | TGCAGTGCTCTCGGGACAGGGTCATCAGATACGCAGTATTTT
few | TRBJ2-4 | TRBV3-1 | . | CASSQGGLLAKNIQYF | TGTGCCAGCAGCCAAGGGGGACTTTTAGCCAAAAACATTCAGTACTTC
. | TRBJ2-2 | TRBV7-2 | . | CASSLTGHMGGELFF | TGTGCCAGCAGCTTAACAGGGCACATGGGCGGGGAGCTGTTTTTT
many | TRBJ2-7 | TRBV24-1 | . | CATSDTRGTSAYEQYF | TGTGCCACCAGTGATACCAGGGGCACCAGCGCCTACGAGCAGTACTTC
. | TRBJ2-7 | TRBV3-1 | TRBD2 | CASSQGASGPSYEQYF | TGTGCCAGCAGCCAAGGGGCTAGCGGGCCGTCCTACGAGCAGTACTTC
. | TRBJ2-7 | TRBV30 | TRBD1 | CAWSVSGGTGEQYF | TGTGCCTGGAGTGTTTCAGGGGGTACTGGCGAGCAGTACTTC
few | TRBJ2-6 | TRBV24-1 | . | CATSQSRSGANVLSF | TGTGCCACCAGCCAGAGCCGCTCTGGGGCCAACGTCCTGTCTTTC
. | TRBJ2-6 | TRBV14 | . | CASSSRKAGAAGANVLTF | TGTGCCAGCAGCTCTCGAAAGGCAGGGGCAGCTGGGGCCAACGTCCTGACTTTC
. | TRBJ1-1 | TRBV7-9 | . | CASSSPEAQPSNTEAFF | TGTGCCAGCAGCTCGCCCGAGGCCCAACCTTCGAACACTGAAGCTTTCTTT
once | TRBJ2-2 | TRBV7-3 | . | CASSSRGGTGELFF | TGTGCCAGCAGCTCAAGGGGGGGCACCGGGGAGCTGTTTTTT
. | TRBJ2-6 | TRBV5-1 | TRBD2 | CASSFGGGSSGANVLTF | TGCGCCAGCAGCTTTGGCGGGGGGAGCTCTGGGGCCAACGTCCTGACTTTC
many | TRBJ2-7 | TRBV20-1 | . | CSARRTPSSYEQYF | TGCAGTGCCCGGCGGACTCCGAGCTCCTACGAGCAGTACTTC
. | TRBJ1-2 | TRBV7-2 | . | CASSLQGVGGYTF | TGTGCCAGCAGCTTACAAGGGGTTGGTGGCTACACCTTC
. | TRBJ2-5 | TRBV5-1 | TRBD1 | CASSQHRGETQYF | TGCGCCAGCAGCCAACACAGGGGAGAGACCCAGTACTTC
. | TRBJ2-1 | TRBV7-2 | TRBD2 | CASSLVSSGGYNEQFF | TGTGCCAGCAGCTTAGTTTCTAGCGGGGGGTACAATGAGCAGTTCTTC
. | TRBJ2-1 | TRBV6-1 | TRBD2 | CASRVFSGPYNEQFF | TGTGCCAGCAGAGTATTTAGCGGGCCCTACAATGAGCAGTTCTTC
few | TRBJ2-7 | TRBV5-1 | TRBD2 | CASSKQASGGRNEQYF | TGCGCCAGCAGTAAGCAGGCTAGCGGGGGGAGGAACGAGCAGTACTTC
. | TRBJ2-7 | TRBV4-3 | TRBD2 | CASSQQTSGAGGEQYF | TGCGCCAGCAGCCAGCAAACTAGCGGTGCCGGGGGCGAGCAGTACTTC